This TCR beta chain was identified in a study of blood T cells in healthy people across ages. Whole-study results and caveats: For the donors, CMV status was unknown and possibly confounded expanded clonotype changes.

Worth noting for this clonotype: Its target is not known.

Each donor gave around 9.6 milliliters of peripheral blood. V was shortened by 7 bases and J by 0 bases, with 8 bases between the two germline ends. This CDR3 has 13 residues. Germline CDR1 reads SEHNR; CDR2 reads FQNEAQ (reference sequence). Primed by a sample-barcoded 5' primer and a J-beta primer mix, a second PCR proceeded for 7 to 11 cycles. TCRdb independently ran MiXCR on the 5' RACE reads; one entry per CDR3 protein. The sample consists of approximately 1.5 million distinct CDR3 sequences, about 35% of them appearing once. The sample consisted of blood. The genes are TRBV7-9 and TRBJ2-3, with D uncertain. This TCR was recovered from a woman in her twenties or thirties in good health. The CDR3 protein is CASIPFSTDTQYF. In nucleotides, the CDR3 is TGTGCCAGCATCCCCTTTAGCACAGATACGCAGTATTTT.